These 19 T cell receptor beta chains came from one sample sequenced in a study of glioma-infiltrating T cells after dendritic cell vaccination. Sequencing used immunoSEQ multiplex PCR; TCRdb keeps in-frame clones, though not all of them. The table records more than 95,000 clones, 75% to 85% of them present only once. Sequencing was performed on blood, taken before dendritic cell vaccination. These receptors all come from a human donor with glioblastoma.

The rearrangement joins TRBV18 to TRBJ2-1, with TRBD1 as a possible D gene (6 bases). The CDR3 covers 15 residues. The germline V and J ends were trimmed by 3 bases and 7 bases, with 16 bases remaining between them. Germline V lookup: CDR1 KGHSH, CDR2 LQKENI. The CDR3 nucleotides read TGTGCCAGCTCACCGCTTTATGCCACAGGGAATGAGCAGTTCTTC. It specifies CASSPLYATGNEQFF. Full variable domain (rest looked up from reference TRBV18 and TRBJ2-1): NAGVMQNPRHLVRRRGQEARLRCSPMKGHSHVYWYRQLPEEGLKFMVYLQKENIIDESGMPKERFSAEFPKEGPSILRIQQVVRGDSAAYFCASSPLYATGNEQFFGPGTRLTVL.

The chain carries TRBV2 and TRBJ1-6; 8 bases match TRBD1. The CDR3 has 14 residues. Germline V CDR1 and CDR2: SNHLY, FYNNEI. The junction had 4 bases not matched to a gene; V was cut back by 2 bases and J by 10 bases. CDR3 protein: CASSERTGTSPLHF. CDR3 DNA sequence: TGTGCCAGCAGTGAACGGACAGGGACGTCACCCCTCCACTTT.

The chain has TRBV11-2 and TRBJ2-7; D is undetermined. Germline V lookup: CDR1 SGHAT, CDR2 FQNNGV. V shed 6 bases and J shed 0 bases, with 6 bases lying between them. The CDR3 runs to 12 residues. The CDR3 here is CASSLISYEQYF. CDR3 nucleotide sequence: TGTGCCAGCAGTCTAATCTCCTACGAGCAGTACTTC.

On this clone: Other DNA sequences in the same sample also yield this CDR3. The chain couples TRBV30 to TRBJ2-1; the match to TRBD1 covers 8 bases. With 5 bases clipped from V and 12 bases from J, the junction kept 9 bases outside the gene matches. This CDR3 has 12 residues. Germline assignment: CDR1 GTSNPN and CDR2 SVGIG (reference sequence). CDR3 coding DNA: TGTGCCTGGGATGACAGGGGTGGGGCGCAGTTCTTC. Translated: CAWDDRGGAQFF.

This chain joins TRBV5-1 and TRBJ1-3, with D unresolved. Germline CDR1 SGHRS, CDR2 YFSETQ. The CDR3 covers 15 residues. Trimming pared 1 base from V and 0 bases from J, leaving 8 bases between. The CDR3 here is CASSLSVVSGNTIYF. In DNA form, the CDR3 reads TGCGCCAGCAGCTTGTCAGTCGTCTCTGGAAACACCATATATTTT.

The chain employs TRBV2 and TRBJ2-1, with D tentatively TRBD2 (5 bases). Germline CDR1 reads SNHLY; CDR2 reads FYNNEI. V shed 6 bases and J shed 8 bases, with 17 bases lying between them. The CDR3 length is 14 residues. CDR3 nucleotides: TGTGCCAGCAGGAGGGAATTTGTATATGATGAGCAGTTCTTC. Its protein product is CASRREFVYDEQFF.

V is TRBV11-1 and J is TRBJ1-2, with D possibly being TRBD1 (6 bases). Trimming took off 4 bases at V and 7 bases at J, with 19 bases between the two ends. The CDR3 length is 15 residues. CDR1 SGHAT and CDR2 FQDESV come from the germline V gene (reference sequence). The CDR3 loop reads CASSSLAGALGGYTF. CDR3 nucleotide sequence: TGTGCCAGCAGCTCACTTGCAGGGGCGCTCGGTGGCTACACCTTC.

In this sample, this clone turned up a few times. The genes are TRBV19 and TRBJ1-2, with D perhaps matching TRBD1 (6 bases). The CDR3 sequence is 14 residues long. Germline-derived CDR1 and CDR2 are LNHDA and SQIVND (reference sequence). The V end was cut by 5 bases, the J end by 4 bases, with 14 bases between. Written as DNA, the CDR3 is TGTGCCAGTAGTTCCCCGGACAGCCTCTATGGCTACACCTTC. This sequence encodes CASSSPDSLYGYTF.

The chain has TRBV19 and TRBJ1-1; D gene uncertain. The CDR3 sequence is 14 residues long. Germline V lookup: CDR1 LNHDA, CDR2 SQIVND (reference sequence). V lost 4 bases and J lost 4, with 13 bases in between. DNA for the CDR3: TGTGCCAGTAGTACAACCTATTTTCGCACTGAAGCTTTCTTT. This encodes CASSTTYFRTEAFF.

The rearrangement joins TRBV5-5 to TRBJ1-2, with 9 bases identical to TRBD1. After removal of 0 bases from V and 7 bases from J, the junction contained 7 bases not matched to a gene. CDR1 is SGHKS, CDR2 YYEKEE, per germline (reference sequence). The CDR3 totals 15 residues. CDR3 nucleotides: TGTGCCAGCAGCTTGGCAGGGACAGGGCTCTCTGGCTACACCTTC. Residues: CASSLAGTGLSGYTF.

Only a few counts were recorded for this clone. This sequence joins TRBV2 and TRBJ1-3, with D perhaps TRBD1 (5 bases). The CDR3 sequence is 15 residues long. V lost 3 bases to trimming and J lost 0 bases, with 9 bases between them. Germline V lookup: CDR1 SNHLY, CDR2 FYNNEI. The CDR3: CASSEGQTSGNTIYF. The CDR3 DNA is TGTGCCAGCAGTGAGGGGCAGACCTCTGGAAACACCATATATTTT.

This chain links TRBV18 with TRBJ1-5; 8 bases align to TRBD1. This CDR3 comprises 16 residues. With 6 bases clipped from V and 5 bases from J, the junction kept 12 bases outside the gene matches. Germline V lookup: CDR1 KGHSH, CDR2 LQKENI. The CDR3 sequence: CASSGRTGNPYQPQHF. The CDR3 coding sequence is TGTGCCAGCTCGGGGAGGACAGGGAACCCCTATCAGCCCCAGCATTTT. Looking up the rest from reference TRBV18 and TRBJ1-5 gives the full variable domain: NAGVMQNPRHLVRRRGQEARLRCSPMKGHSHVYWYRQLPEEGLKFMVYLQKENIIDESGMPKERFSAEFPKEGPSILRIQQVVRGDSAAYFCASSGRTGNPYQPQHFGDGTRLSIL.

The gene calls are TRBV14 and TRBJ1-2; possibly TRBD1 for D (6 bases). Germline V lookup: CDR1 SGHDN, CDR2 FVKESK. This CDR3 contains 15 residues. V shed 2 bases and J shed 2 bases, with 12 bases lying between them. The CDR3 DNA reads TGTGCCAGCAGCCAACAACAGGGTATAAACTATGGCTACACCTTC. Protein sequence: CASSQQQGINYGYTF. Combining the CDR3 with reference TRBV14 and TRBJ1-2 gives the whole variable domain EAGVTQFPSHSVIEKGQTVTLRCDPISGHDNLYWYRRVMGKEIKFLLHFVKESKQDESGMPNNRFLAERTGGTYSTLKVQPAELEDSGVYFCASSQQQGINYGYTFGSGTRLTVV.

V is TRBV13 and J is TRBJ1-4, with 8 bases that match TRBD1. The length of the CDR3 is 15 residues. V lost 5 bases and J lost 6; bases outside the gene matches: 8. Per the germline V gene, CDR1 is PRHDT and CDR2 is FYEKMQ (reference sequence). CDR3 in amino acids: CASSLTGGLHEKLFF. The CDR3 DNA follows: TGTGCCAGCAGCCTAACAGGGGGATTACATGAAAAACTGTTTTTT.

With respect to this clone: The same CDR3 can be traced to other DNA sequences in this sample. CDR3 DNA: TGTGCCAGTAGTATTTCGCGGGACAGCAACTATGGCTACACCTTC. It encodes CASSISRDSNYGYTF. The rearrangement links TRBV19 to TRBJ1-2, with 7 bases matching TRBD1. Germline CDR1 and CDR2: LNHDA and SQIVND (reference sequence). CDR3 size: 15 residues. V shed 3 bases and J 2 bases; nucleotides not matched to a gene: 6.

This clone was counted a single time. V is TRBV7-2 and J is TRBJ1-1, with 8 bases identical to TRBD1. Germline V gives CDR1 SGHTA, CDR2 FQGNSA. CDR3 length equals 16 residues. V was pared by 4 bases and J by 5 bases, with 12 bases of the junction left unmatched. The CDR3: CASSSQSDRDGTEAFF. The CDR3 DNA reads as TGTGCCAGCAGCTCCCAGTCGGACAGGGATGGGACTGAAGCTTTCTTT.

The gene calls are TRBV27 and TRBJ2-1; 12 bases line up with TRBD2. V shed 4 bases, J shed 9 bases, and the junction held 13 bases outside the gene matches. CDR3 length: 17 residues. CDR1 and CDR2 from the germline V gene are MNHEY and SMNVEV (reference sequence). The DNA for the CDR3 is TGTGCCAGCAGTTCCCTGACTAGCGGGGGCCTCTCTACTGAGCAGTTCTTC. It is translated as CASSSLTSGGLSTEQFF.

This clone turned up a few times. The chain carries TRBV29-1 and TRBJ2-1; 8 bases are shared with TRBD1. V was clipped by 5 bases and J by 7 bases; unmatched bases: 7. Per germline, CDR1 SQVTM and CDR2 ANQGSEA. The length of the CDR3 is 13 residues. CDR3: CSVLGQGLNEQFF. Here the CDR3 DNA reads TGCAGCGTTCTCGGACAGGGTCTGAATGAGCAGTTCTTC.

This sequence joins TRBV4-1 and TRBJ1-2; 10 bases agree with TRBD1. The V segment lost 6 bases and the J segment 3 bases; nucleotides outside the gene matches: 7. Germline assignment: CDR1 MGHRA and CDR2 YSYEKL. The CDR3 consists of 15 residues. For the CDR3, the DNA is TGCGCCAGCAGGGGGACAGGGGAGTTGGACTATGGCTACACCTTC. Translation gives CASRGTGELDYGYTF.